One T cell receptor beta chain is described in this entry. Its antigen remains unidentified. This specimen comes from a study of cytomegalovirus exposure and HLA in healthy donors. PCR used 60 Vbeta primers and 13 Jbeta primers. Data came from immunoSEQ multiplex PCR; TCRdb stores just in-frame clones and leaves some out. Seen in this sample are some 56,000 clones; the ten most common clones hold 12%. Germline CDR1 is WNHNN and CDR2 is SYGVQD (reference sequence). This CDR3 contains 13 residues. The V gene lost 3 bases and the J gene lost 7 bases, with 10 bases spanning the gap. Study-level results: Most likely, a cluster of highly shared sequence variants arose as a sequencing artifact.

The sequencing input was PBMCs. This receptor was taken from a woman aged 25-40 years in good health and CMV-seropositive. V usage is TRBV10-1 and J usage is TRBJ2-1; no clear D gene. Here the CDR3 DNA reads TGCGCCAGCAGTGATAGTCCCAAAAATGAGCAGTTCTTC. Residues: CASSDSPKNEQFF.